The 24 T cell receptor beta chains below come from one sample, sequenced in a study of T cells in Graves' hyperthyroidism and ophthalmopathy. From RNA transcripts, TCR beta CDR3 regions were amplified. A set of HTBI primers served as the primers for a first-round RT-PCR of the TCR CDR3. TCRdb re-derived calls from the multiplex PCR reads in MiXCR, one entry per CDR3 protein. The sample lists 360,000 or so distinct CDR3 sequences, 15% to 20% occurring once. Sequencing was performed on blood. These receptors were obtained from a woman aged 40-49 years with Graves' ophthalmopathy.

This clonotype was seen at least ten times. The chain carries TRBV7-2 and TRBJ2-5; D possibly matches TRBD1 or TRBD2 (7 bases each). From germline, CDR1 is SGHTA and CDR2 FQGNSA. Trimming left V 1 base short and J 6 bases short, with 18 bases between. The CDR3 contains 16 residues. The DNA for the CDR3 is TGTGCCAGCAGCTTAGATTTACGACAGGGAGGGAAGACCCAGTACTTC. Residues: CASSLDLRQGGKTQYF.

This clonotype was recorded a few times. One end of the junction is discordant with germline, which a read error may explain. The chain employs TRBV11-1 and TRBJ2-7, with a tentative D call TRBD1 (6 bases). The CDR3 runs to 15 residues. Per germline, CDR1 SGHAT and CDR2 FQDESV (reference sequence). CDR3 protein: CASSPTATRGYEQSF. DNA for the CDR3: TGTGCCAGCAGCCCAACGGCAACGAGGGGGTACGAGCAGTCCTTC.

The sample holds many counts of this clonotype. The gene calls are TRBV29-1 and TRBJ2-5; D remains unclear. CDR1 is SQVTM and CDR2 is ANQGSEA in the germline V gene. CDR3 length: 13 residues. With 4 bases removed from V and 5 bases from J, the gap between germline ends came to 14 bases. The CDR3 bases are TGCAGCGTTGGAACTAAGGGTGGGGAGACCCAGTACTTC. Translated: CSVGTKGGETQYF.

The CDR3 loop reads CAIRGAGQDNYGYTF. As DNA, the CDR3 is TGTGCCATCAGAGGTGCAGGGCAGGACAACTATGGCTACACCTTC. The chain uses TRBV10-3 and TRBJ1-2, with D perhaps matching TRBD1 (5 bases). The CDR3 spans 15 residues. The germline V gene encodes CDR1 ENHRY and CDR2 SYGVKD. V shed 6 bases and J shed 2 bases, with 16 bases lying between them.

This clonotype has at least ten counts. The rearrangement links TRBV5-1 to TRBJ2-7; 9 bases map to TRBD2. The germline V gene has CDR1 SGHRS and CDR2 YFSETQ. Losses at the gene ends were 1 base for V and 7 bases for J; bases not matched to a gene: 3. CDR3 length equals 13 residues. In nucleotides, the CDR3 is TGCGCCAGCAGCTTGAAGCTAGCGGGAGAGCAGTACTTC. Its protein product is CASSLKLAGEQYF. Full variable domain (outside the CDR3, taken from reference TRBV5-1 and TRBJ2-7): KAGVTQTPRYLIKTRGQQVTLSCSPISGHRSVSWYQQTPGQGLQFLFEYFSETQRNKGNFPGRFSGRQFSNSRSEMNVSTLELGDSALYLCASSLKLAGEQYFGPGTRLTVT.

This clonotype has just a few counts. This chain connects TRBV19 to TRBJ1-6; D call uncertain. Germline V lookup: CDR1 LNHDA, CDR2 SQIVND (reference sequence). Trimming removed 9 bases at V and 4 bases at J, with 13 bases between. This CDR3 contains 14 residues. The CDR3 loop reads CASKPTEYNSPLHF. The CDR3 region has the DNA TGTGCCAGCAAACCGACTGAGTATAATTCACCCCTCCACTTT.

The table lists this clonotype with many counts. J is TRBJ2-7 and V is TRBV7-9; 11 nucleotides line up with TRBD2. Germline loops: CDR1 SEHNR, CDR2 FQNEAQ (reference sequence). The CDR3 covers 15 residues. V lost 4 bases to trimming and J lost 3 bases; unmatched junction nucleotides: 5. CDR3 sequence: CASSSRGLADYEQYF. The CDR3 nucleotides are TGTGCCAGCAGCTCAAGGGGACTAGCGGACTACGAGCAGTACTTC.

In the case of this clonotype: This may arise from a read error, as a much more abundant clone is one base away. The gene calls are TRBV3-1 and TRBJ1-2; D call uncertain. There are 11 residues in the CDR3. Per germline, CDR1 LGHDT and CDR2 YNNKEL (reference sequence). The V gene lost 6 bases and the J gene lost 9 bases, with 11 bases spanning the gap. The CDR3 protein is CASSYGESYTF. DNA of the CDR3: TGTGCCAGCAGTTACGGGGAAAGCTACACCTTC. Combining the CDR3 with reference TRBV3-1 and TRBJ1-2 gives the whole variable domain DTAVSQTPKYLVTQMGNDKSIKCEQNLGHDTMYWYKQDSKKFLKIMFSYNNKELIINETVPNRFSPKSPDKAHLNLHINSLELGDSAVYFCASSYGESYTFGSGTRLTVV.

This clonotype was picked up many times. This sequence joins TRBV27 and TRBJ2-7; 9 bases map to TRBD1. Per the germline V gene, CDR1 is MNHEY and CDR2 is SMNVEV (reference sequence). CDR3 length: 15 amino acids. With 6 bases clipped from V and 2 bases from J, the junction kept 8 bases outside the gene matches. The CDR3 here is CASRPLGQGTYEQYF. The CDR3 coding sequence is TGTGCCAGCAGGCCCCTGGGACAGGGAACCTACGAGCAGTACTTC.

This clonotype occurred many times. The rearrangement links TRBV12-3 or TRBV12-4 to TRBJ1-1; D is ambiguous. With 6 bases removed from V and 5 bases from J, the gap between germline ends came to 10 bases. The CDR3 contains 12 residues. This CDR3 is CASRPGNTEAFF. The CDR3 bases are TGTGCCAGCAGACCCGGGAATACTGAAGCTTTCTTT.

This clonotype was seen many times. The V gene is TRBV6-5, the J gene TRBJ1-1; D call uncertain. The CDR3 has 12 amino acids. CDR1 MNHEY and CDR2 SVGAGI come from the germline V gene. Trimming pared 10 bases from V and 1 base from J, leaving 10 bases between. DNA for the CDR3: TGTGCCACCTCAACGCCGAACACTGAAGCTTTCTTT. Translating gives CATSTPNTEAFF.

There are a few counts of this clonotype. The chain uses TRBV27 and TRBJ2-7; D remains unclear. The CDR3 loop spans 15 amino acids. V lost 1 base to trimming and J lost 6 bases, with 16 bases between them. The germline CDR1 and CDR2 sequences are MNHEY and SMNVEV (reference sequence). DNA for the CDR3: TGTGCCAGCAGTTTATATCCTGGCCACAGTGGCGAGCAGTACTTC. This translates into CASSLYPGHSGEQYF.

In this sample, this clonotype turned up many times. The chain carries TRBV6-5 and TRBJ2-7; no definite D call. CDR3 size: 11 residues. In germline, CDR1 is MNHEY, CDR2 SVGAGI. The ends were cut back, 2 bases at V and 5 bases at J, with 4 bases in the middle. CDR3 coding DNA: TGTGCCAGCAGTTACATCCACGAGCAGTACTTC. Encoded protein: CASSYIHEQYF.

The chain joins TRBV10-2 to TRBJ1-2, with a possible D match to TRBD1 (5 bases). This CDR3 contains 13 residues. The ends were cut back, 2 bases at V and 8 bases at J, with 12 bases in the middle. Germline values: CDR1 WSHSY, CDR2 SAAADI. For the CDR3, the DNA is TGCGCCAGCAGTGAGAAGGGGACCCTAGGCTACACCTTC. Translated: CASSEKGTLGYTF.

The chain couples TRBV28 to TRBJ1-1; 8 bases are shared with TRBD1. J lost 0 bases, V lost 3 bases, and 6 bases had no gene match. The CDR3 runs 16 residues. CDR1 is MDHEN and CDR2 is SYDVKM in the germline V gene. The CDR3 reads CASSFSGQAMNTEAFF. The CDR3 region has the DNA TGTGCCAGCAGTTTTTCGGGACAGGCCATGAACACTGAAGCTTTCTTT.

In this sample, this clonotype turned up many times. This sequence joins TRBV6-5 and TRBJ2-7, with 10 bases matching TRBD1. The CDR3 is 16 residues long. Germline trimming cut 2 bases from V and 3 bases from J; bases unmatched to any gene: 7. Germline loops: CDR1 MNHEY, CDR2 SVGAGI. CDR3 amino acids: CASSYPSGQGGYEQYF. CDR3 DNA sequence: TGTGCCAGCAGTTACCCCTCCGGACAGGGGGGCTACGAGCAGTACTTC.

This clonotype appeared many times. At one of its ends the junction is not consistent with the germline gene, which may arise from a read error. The rearrangement uses TRBV3-1 and TRBJ2-7, with a possible D match to TRBD2 (5 bases). In germline, CDR1 is LGHDT, CDR2 YNNKEL (reference sequence). There are 13 residues in the CDR3. DNA for the CDR3: TGTGCCAGCAGCCCAACTGACTACTACGGGCAGTACTTC. This gives the protein CASSPTDYYGQYF.

This clonotype was recorded many times. The rearrangement uses TRBV11-2 and TRBJ1-1; no clear D. This CDR3 is built from 16 residues. The ends were cut back, 1 base at V and 1 base at J, with 13 bases in the middle. CDR1 and CDR2 from the germline V gene are SGHAT and FQNNGV. CDR3 DNA sequence: TGTGCCAGCAGCTTAGGTATCGGACCCAAGAACACTGAAGCTTTCTTT. It yields the protein CASSLGIGPKNTEAFF.

The sample holds many counts of this clonotype. The chain recombines TRBV12-3 or TRBV12-4 with TRBJ2-7, with a possible D match to TRBD2 (5 bases). CDR3 length: 14 residues. Trimming stripped 6 bases from V and 2 bases from J, with 14 bases between. The CDR3 coding sequence is TGTGCCAGCAGCCCCCGGGCGGGCCCCTACGAGCAGTACTTC. This encodes CASSPRAGPYEQYF.

The chain combines TRBV7-9 with TRBJ2-7; 7 nucleotides agree with TRBD2. This CDR3 contains 12 residues. V shed 4 bases, J shed 7 bases, and the junction held 4 bases outside the gene matches. Germline V gene lookup returns CDR1 SEHNR and CDR2 FQNEAQ (reference sequence). DNA of the CDR3: TGTGCCAGCAGCTCGCGGGGGTGGGAGCAGTACTTC. Protein product: CASSSRGWEQYF.

This clonotype was detected many times. The genes are TRBV10-3 and TRBJ1-2, with D tentatively TRBD1 (6 bases). Per the germline V gene, CDR1 is ENHRY and CDR2 is SYGVKD. Between the trimmed V and J ends, which lost 6 bases and 0 bases, there was a span of 8 bases. The CDR3 consists of 13 residues. The CDR3 reads CAIRTGANYGYTF. Written as DNA, the CDR3 is TGTGCCATCAGGACAGGAGCTAACTATGGCTACACCTTC.

To note about this clonotype: Just one base apart from a much larger clone, this may be a read error. This chain links TRBV19 with TRBJ1-5; no firm D call. This CDR3 is built from 16 residues. The V end was cut by 6 bases, the J end by 4 bases, with 19 bases between. Looked up from germline, CDR1 is LNHDA and CDR2 is SQIVND (reference sequence). CDR3 amino acids: CASSRHGRHINQPQHF. The DNA of the CDR3 is TGTGCCAGTAGCCGTCATGGACGGCACATTAATCAGCCCCAGCATTTT.

The sample holds many counts of this clonotype. This chain connects TRBV7-3 to TRBJ2-2, with TRBD2 matching 9 bases. J gave up 6 bases and V 2 bases, and 4 bases lay outside the gene matches. Germline CDR1 SGHTA, CDR2 FQGTGA. The CDR3 extends over 15 amino acids. The CDR3 region has the DNA TGTGCCAGCAGCTTAGGCGGGAGGGCCGCCGGGGAGCTGTTTTTT. Translation: CASSLGGRAAGELFF.

This clonotype has just a few counts. The chain carries TRBV10-3 and TRBJ2-1; D not certain. V dropped 4 bases and J dropped 4 bases, with 8 bases sitting between them. Germline-derived CDR1 and CDR2 are ENHRY and SYGVKD. The CDR3 is 13 residues long. The CDR3 is CAISGSEYNEQFF. DNA for the CDR3: TGTGCCATCAGTGGGTCGGAGTACAATGAGCAGTTCTTC.